These 2 T cell receptor beta chains were all obtained from the same sample, sequenced in a study of molecular identifiers for immune sequencing clone quantification (dated by TCRdb to between 2018 and 2020). Library generation was performed with PCR. Instrument used: NextSeq 500. TCRdb trimmed the raw reads at Q25, called clones with MiXCR and kept productive beta chains. Here each entry gathers all rows of one CDR3 protein and keeps the most common genes and DNA. The sample table lists about 500,000 distinct CDR3 sequences, around 23% of them with a count of one. The ten largest clones add up to 0.7% to 0.9% of the sample. Sample: naive CD8+ T cells from blood, with Jurkat cell RNA spiked in. The cell subset or site label on this specimen signifies: FACS-sorted CD8+CD4-CCR7+CD45RA+ naive T cells. The origin of the receptors is a human donor in good health. Some libraries in this study had Jurkat cell RNA spiked in.

This clonotype was observed a handful of times. V and J are TRBV15 and TRBJ1-5; D is ambiguous. Germline CDR1 reads LNHNV; CDR2 reads YYDKDF (reference sequence). Trimming removed 1 base at V and 7 bases at J, with 5 bases between. The CDR3 covers 12 residues. The CDR3 DNA follows: TGTGCCACCAGCAGAGGCGGGCAGCCCCAGCATTTT. It encodes CATSRGGQPQHF.

The chain joins TRBV6-2 or TRBV6-3 to TRBJ2-5, with 7 nucleotides matching TRBD2. Losses at the gene ends were 7 bases for V and 2 bases for J; bases not matched to a gene: 10. Looked up from germline, CDR1 is MNHEY and CDR2 is SVGEGT. The CDR3 runs 15 residues. The CDR3 sequence: CASTLRASGQETQYF. CDR3 coding DNA: TGTGCCAGCACCCTCCGGGCTAGCGGTCAAGAGACCCAGTACTTC.